This entry features one T cell receptor beta chain sequence. The antigen remains undetermined. Repertoires were generated with immunoSEQ multiplex PCR, while TCRdb's copy carries only in-frame clones and drops some. The sample holds 2 million to 3 million clones; approximately 93% are singletons and the top ten take roughly 0.39%. This CDR3 spans 15 amino acids. V was shortened by 4 bases and J by 3 bases, with 16 bases between the two germline ends. Germline V gene lookup returns CDR1 SGHDN and CDR2 FVKESK. These data belong to a study of shared clonotypes between healthy human individuals. Study overall: There were three CD4 naive, three CD4 memory, two CD8 naive and one CD8 memory plates per donor. Study results and caveats: Represented diversity (both genetic and exposure-history) was limited by the small number of donors.

The sample was naive CD4+ T cells from PBMCs. Noted subset: CD45RA+ positively selected. The gene calls are TRBV14 and TRBJ2-7; possibly TRBD1 for D (6 bases). The TCR sequence derives from a man younger than 35 in good health. Some clones in this sample may be carry-over from other donors' samples. CDR3 bases: TGTGCCAGCAGCCCTCTCGGACAGAGAAACTACGAGCAGTACTTC. Amino acids: CASSPLGQRNYEQYF.